The next 31 T cell receptor beta chains were all read from a single sample in a study of blood T cell repertoires in COVID-19. The protocol was immunoSEQ multiplex PCR, while the TCRdb copy is restricted to in-frame clones and leaves out a portion. The data show some 130,000 clones, over 85% seen once. The sample was peripheral blood. These receptors came from a man aged 45-65 years with active COVID-19.

The chain uses TRBV29-1 and TRBJ2-1, with TRBD2 matching over 10 bases. V lost 6 bases, J lost 9 bases, and 11 bases stayed unmatched. Germline V gene lookup returns CDR1 SQVTM and CDR2 ANQGSEA. The CDR3 is made up of 14 amino acids. The CDR3 loop is CSVQGLAGAGEQFF. In DNA form, the CDR3 reads TGCAGCGTCCAGGGGCTAGCGGGAGCAGGTGAGCAGTTCTTC.

The chain links TRBV4-1 to TRBJ2-1, with TRBD2 matching over 7 bases. The CDR3 is 17 amino acids. With 1 base clipped from V and 0 bases from J, the junction kept 6 bases outside the gene matches. Germline V CDR1 and CDR2: MGHRA, YSYEKL. DNA for the CDR3: TGCGCCAGCAGCCAAGGTCCTAGCGGAAGCTCCTACAATGAGCAGTTCTTC. Encoded protein: CASSQGPSGSSYNEQFF.

This clone was seen more than once but under ten times. The chain is built from TRBV5-1 and TRBJ1-1; the D is unclear. CDR3 size: 14 residues. Trimming left V 0 bases short and J 1 base short, with 7 bases between. Germline V gene lookup returns CDR1 SGHRS and CDR2 YFSETQ. CDR3 loop: CASSLAQTNTEAFF. CDR3 in DNA: TGCGCCAGCAGCTTGGCACAGACGAACACTGAAGCTTTCTTT. Combining the CDR3 with reference TRBV5-1 and TRBJ1-1 gives the whole variable domain KAGVTQTPRYLIKTRGQQVTLSCSPISGHRSVSWYQQTPGQGLQFLFEYFSETQRNKGNFPGRFSGRQFSNSRSEMNVSTLELGDSALYLCASSLAQTNTEAFFGQGTRLTVV.

The J gene is TRBJ1-3, the V gene TRBV5-6; D gene unclear. The CDR3 extends over 14 amino acids. Germline lookup yields CDR1 SGHDT and CDR2 YYEEEE. V dropped 7 bases and J dropped 0 bases, with 11 bases sitting between them. The CDR3 region has the DNA TGTGCCAGCCATCGGGAAATCTCTGGAAACACCATATATTTT. Residues: CASHREISGNTIYF.

This clone showed up just once. This rearrangement joins TRBV2 to TRBJ2-3, with a tentative D call TRBD1 (5 bases). The CDR3 consists of 16 residues. The ends were cut back, 1 base at V and 6 bases at J, with 17 bases in the middle. CDR1 and CDR2 (germline): SNHLY, FYNNEI. This CDR3 is CASSEGVGRALDTQYF. Written as DNA, the CDR3 is TGTGCCAGCAGTGAAGGGGTGGGCAGGGCATTGGATACGCAGTATTTT.

The rearrangement links TRBV7-6 to TRBJ2-3; 10 positions agree with TRBD2. Germline assignment: CDR1 SGHVS and CDR2 FNYEAQ. V lost 1 base and J lost 5; bases outside the gene matches: 12. This CDR3 comprises 18 residues. CDR3 region: CASSLESSGGPTQDTQYF. As DNA, the CDR3 is TGTGCCAGCAGCTTAGAGTCTAGCGGGGGCCCGACCCAAGATACGCAGTATTTT. Based on the CDR3 plus reference TRBV7-6 and TRBJ2-3, the full variable domain is GAGVSQSPRYKVTKRGQDVALRCDPISGHVSLYWYRQALGQGPEFLTYFNYEAQQDKSGLPNDRFSAERPEGSISTLTIQRTEQRDSAMYRCASSLESSGGPTQDTQYFGPGTRLTVL.

This rearrangement joins TRBV4-1 to TRBJ2-2; TRBD2 agrees at 9 bases. V lost 1 base, J lost 3 bases, and 6 bases stayed unmatched. The CDR3 runs 17 residues. Germline CDR1 reads MGHRA; CDR2 reads YSYEKL. The CDR3 DNA follows: TGCGCCAGCAGCCAAGTTGCTAGCGGGGATTACACCGGGGAGCTGTTTTTT. Its translation is CASSQVASGDYTGELFF.

This sequence joins TRBV5-8 and TRBJ1-1; D gene uncertain. Trimming stripped 2 bases from V and 0 bases from J, with 5 bases between. Germline lookup yields CDR1 SGHTS and CDR2 YDEGEE. The CDR3 consists of 13 residues. CDR3 sequence reads: CASSFTVNTEAFF. CDR3 nucleotides: TGTGCCAGCAGCTTTACAGTGAACACTGAAGCTTTCTTT. The full variable domain, rest sourced from reference TRBV5-8 and TRBJ1-1, is EAGVTQSPTHLIKTRGQQATLRCSPISGHTSVYWYQQALGLGLQFLLWYDEGEERNRGNFPPRFSGRQFPNYSSELNVNALELEDSALYLCASSFTVNTEAFFGQGTRLTVV.

The chain recombines TRBV15 with TRBJ2-3; D gene ambiguous. In germline, CDR1 is LNHNV, CDR2 YYDKDF (reference sequence). V was clipped by 4 bases and J by 2 bases, with 13 bases between them. CDR3 length equals 15 residues. The CDR3 loop reads CATSKRRPNTDTQYF. CDR3 nucleotide sequence: TGTGCCACCAGCAAGCGAAGACCGAACACAGATACGCAGTATTTT.

The chain carries TRBV5-5 and TRBJ1-2; TRBD1 aligns across 9 bases. Germline V gene data show CDR1 as SGHKS and CDR2 as YYEKEE (reference sequence). The CDR3 length is 15 residues. The trim removed 3 bases at V and 0 bases at J, leaving 3 bases unmatched. The CDR3 DNA sequence: TGTGCCAGCAGCTCGACAGGGGGAGCTAACTATGGCTACACCTTC. Translating gives CASSSTGGANYGYTF.

The CDR3: CASRGLAGGWTGELFF. The CDR3 nucleotides read TGTGCCAGCAGGGGACTAGCGGGAGGTTGGACCGGGGAGCTGTTTTTT. The V call is TRBV27, the J call TRBJ2-2; the match to TRBD2 covers 15 bases. Germline lookup yields CDR1 MNHEY and CDR2 SMNVEV (reference sequence). V shed 6 bases and J 5 bases; nucleotides not matched to a gene: 4. The CDR3 loop spans 16 amino acids.

The V gene is TRBV10-3, the J gene TRBJ2-3; the match to TRBD2 covers 8 bases. V shed 2 bases, J shed 2 bases, and the junction held 3 bases outside the gene matches. CDR1 and CDR2 (germline): ENHRY, SYGVKD. CDR3 length: 15 residues. CDR3 sequence: CAISEGRGATDTQYF. The CDR3, as DNA: TGTGCCATCAGTGAGGGGCGGGGGGCCACAGATACGCAGTATTTT.

This CDR3 reads CASSRNRDQETQYF. The CDR3 nucleotides are TGTGCCAGCAGCCGAAACAGGGATCAAGAGACCCAGTACTTC. J is TRBJ2-5 and V is TRBV27; a weak D match, TRBD1 (6 bases). This CDR3 comprises 14 residues. Germline CDR1 and CDR2: MNHEY and SMNVEV (reference sequence). V lost 6 bases and J lost 2, with 13 bases in between.

This clone was observed a single time. The chain links TRBV18 to TRBJ2-1, with 8 bases aligning to TRBD1. The CDR3 extends over 15 amino acids. V was pared by 4 bases and J by 6 bases, with 8 bases of the junction left unmatched. From germline, CDR1 is KGHSH and CDR2 LQKENI. The CDR3, as DNA: TGTGCCAGCTCACGGGCCGGGACAGGATTCAATGAGCAGTTCTTC. This codes for CASSRAGTGFNEQFF.

The chain recombines TRBV6-2 or TRBV6-3 with TRBJ1-6; D is ambiguous. The germline V gene has CDR1 MNHEY and CDR2 SVGEGT. The CDR3 is made up of 14 amino acids. V gave up 0 bases and J gave up 7 bases, with 7 bases separating them. CDR3: CASSYSVENSPLHF. CDR3 nucleotides: TGTGCCAGCAGTTACTCGGTGGAGAATTCACCCCTCCACTTT.

This chain links TRBV3-1 (or the pseudogene TRBV3-2) with TRBJ2-2; D not certain. Germline V CDR1 and CDR2: LGHDT, YNNKEL (reference sequence). Trimming took off 4 bases at V and 4 bases at J, with 10 bases between the two ends. This CDR3 is 14 amino acids long. The CDR3 nucleotides are TGTGCCAGCAGCCCCTCGTGGAGCACCGGGGAGCTGTTTTTT. The encoded protein is CASSPSWSTGELFF.

This chain connects TRBV7-2 to TRBJ2-1; 10 nucleotides line up with TRBD1. The CDR3 contains 19 residues. V shed 4 bases and J 0 bases; nucleotides not matched to a gene: 12. From germline, CDR1 is SGHTA and CDR2 FQGNSA. The CDR3 sequence: CASSSTGQGFLSSYNEQFF. CDR3 bases: TGTGCCAGCAGCTCAACGGGACAGGGGTTTCTCAGCTCCTACAATGAGCAGTTCTTC.

The chain combines TRBV9 with TRBJ2-7, with TRBD1 as a possible D gene (5 bases). This CDR3 has 13 residues. Trimming stripped 1 base from V and 8 bases from J, with 13 bases between. The germline gives CDR1 SGDLS, CDR2 YYNGEE. This CDR3 reads CASSVTDREKQYF. The CDR3 DNA sequence: TGTGCCAGCAGCGTAACCGACAGAGAAAAGCAGTACTTC.

This chain joins TRBV14 and TRBJ1-1; the D is unclear. Germline V gene data show CDR1 as SGHDN and CDR2 as FVKESK. The ends were cut back, 5 bases at V and 7 bases at J, with 14 bases in the middle. This CDR3 is 13 amino acids long. The DNA for the CDR3 is TGTGCCAGCAGCAAAAGCGGAGGGAATGAAGCTTTCTTT. It encodes CASSKSGGNEAFF.

In this sample, this clone turned up once. This rearrangement joins TRBV7-9 to TRBJ2-5; D ambiguous. This CDR3 spans 14 amino acids. CDR1 is SEHNR and CDR2 is FQNEAQ in the germline V gene (reference sequence). Deletions cut 1 base from V and 1 base from J, with 7 bases between. This CDR3 reads CASSLGNSQETQYF. DNA of the CDR3: TGTGCCAGCAGCTTAGGCAACAGCCAAGAGACCCAGTACTTC. The full variable domain, completed using reference TRBV7-9 and TRBJ2-5, is DTGVSQNPRHKITKRGQNVTFRCDPISEHNRLYWYRQTLGQGPEFLTYFQNEAQLEKSRLLSDRFSAERPKGSFSTLEIQRTEQGDSAMYLCASSLGNSQETQYFGPGTRLLVL.

J is TRBJ1-6 and V is TRBV5-4; 11 nucleotides align to TRBD1. The J segment lost 9 bases and the V segment lost 3 bases, leaving 2 bases of the junction unmatched. The CDR3 contains 14 residues. CDR1 and CDR2 (germline): SGHNT, YYREEE (reference sequence). CDR3: CASSSGTGGSPLHF. CDR3 DNA: TGTGCCAGCAGCTCCGGGACAGGGGGTTCACCCCTCCACTTT. The variable domain in full, with the rest retrieved from reference TRBV5-4 and TRBJ1-6, is ETGVTQSPTHLIKTRGQQVTLRCSSQSGHNTVSWYQQALGQGPQFIFQYYREEENGRGNFPPRFSGLQFPNYSSELNVNALELDDSALYLCASSSGTGGSPLHFGNGTRLTVT.

The V and J genes are TRBV9 and TRBJ2-7; D might be TRBD1 (6 bases). The CDR3 spans 15 residues. V was trimmed by 2 bases and J by 1 base, leaving 13 bases between them. Germline values: CDR1 SGDLS, CDR2 YYNGEE. CDR3 coding DNA: TGTGCCAGCAGCGTCCCAGGGGACCTTTCCTACGAGCAGTACGTC. Residues: CASSVPGDLSYEQYV.

The CDR3 region has the DNA TGTGCCAGCAGTCCCGGCGGTAGCGGGAGTGGTAATGAGCAGTTCTTC. It yields the protein CASSPGGSGSGNEQFF. The gene calls are TRBV6-2 or TRBV6-3 and TRBJ2-1, with 9 nucleotides matching TRBD2. Germline V gives CDR1 MNHEY, CDR2 SVGEGT. This CDR3 spans 16 amino acids. V lost 5 bases to trimming and J lost 7 bases; unmatched junction nucleotides: 12.

This clone was seen only a few times. The rearrangement uses TRBV19 and TRBJ2-6, with D hard to call. Trimming took off 5 bases at V and 5 bases at J, with 22 bases between the two ends. CDR3 length: 18 amino acids. The germline CDR1 and CDR2 sequences are LNHDA and SQIVND (reference sequence). CDR3 sequence reads: CASSDAETNQSRANVLTF. In DNA form, the CDR3 reads TGTGCCAGTAGTGACGCCGAGACAAATCAAAGTCGGGCCAACGTCCTGACTTTC.

This sequence joins TRBV7-6 and TRBJ2-3; TRBD2 aligns across 11 bases. Trimming removed 5 bases from V and 2 bases from J; junction bases left unmatched: 6. The length of the CDR3 is 16 residues. The germline V gene has CDR1 SGHVS and CDR2 FNYEAQ. The CDR3 reads CASSLGTSGVTDTQYF. The DNA of the CDR3 is TGTGCCAGCAGCCTCGGGACTAGCGGAGTCACAGATACGCAGTATTTT.

The CDR3 loop reads CASSTGIQITDTQYF. Here the CDR3 DNA reads TGTGCCAGTAGTACCGGGATACAGATCACAGATACGCAGTATTTT. V is TRBV19 and J is TRBJ2-3; D is perhaps TRBD2 (5 bases). V was clipped by 4 bases and J by 2 bases, with 13 bases between them. CDR1 and CDR2 from the germline V gene are LNHDA and SQIVND (reference sequence). CDR3 length: 15 amino acids.

This clone has only one observation. CDR3 nucleotides: TGTGCCAGCAGTTTCCGGGACAGGTCGTATGGCTACACCTTC. Translating it yields CASSFRDRSYGYTF. The rearrangement links TRBV6-6 to TRBJ1-2; 8 nucleotides agree with TRBD1. The length of the CDR3 is 14 residues. Germline V gene data show CDR1 as MNHNY and CDR2 as SVGAGI (reference sequence). V shed 4 bases, J shed 5 bases, and the junction held 6 bases outside the gene matches.

The chain joins TRBV7-9 to TRBJ2-2; 14 bases are a match to TRBD2. The CDR3 sequence is 15 residues long. Germline V lookup: CDR1 SEHNR, CDR2 FQNEAQ (reference sequence). DNA for the CDR3: TGTGCGGGACTAGCGGGAGTGGGGGACACCGGGGAGCTGTTTTTT. Translating it yields CAGLAGVGDTGELFF.

This chain links TRBV6-5 with TRBJ1-3, with a possible D match to TRBD1 (5 bases). Trimming left V 5 bases short and J 0 bases short, with 11 bases between. Germline lookup yields CDR1 MNHEY and CDR2 SVGAGI. This CDR3 region has 15 residues. CDR3 sequence: CASSRSGNSGNTIYF. Here the CDR3 DNA reads TGTGCCAGCAGTAGATCAGGGAACTCTGGAAACACCATATATTTT.

This rearrangement joins TRBV9 to TRBJ1-6; the match to TRBD1 covers 8 bases. This CDR3 spans 15 amino acids. The junction had 0 bases not matched to a gene; V was cut back by 0 bases and J by 4 bases. Germline assignment: CDR1 SGDLS and CDR2 YYNGEE. The CDR3 here is CASSVGTGYNSPLHF. For the CDR3, the DNA is TGTGCCAGCAGCGTAGGGACAGGGTATAATTCACCCCTCCACTTT. Full variable domain (rest looked up from reference TRBV9 and TRBJ1-6): DSGVTQTPKHLITATGQRVTLRCSPRSGDLSVYWYQQSLDQGLQFLIQYYNGEERAKGNILERFSAQQFPDLHSELNLSSLELGDSALYFCASSVGTGYNSPLHFGNGTRLTVT.

A few counts support this clone. The V and J genes are TRBV5-4 and TRBJ1-2; D perhaps matches TRBD1 (6 bases). Germline V gene lookup returns CDR1 SGHNT and CDR2 YYREEE (reference sequence). V was clipped by 0 bases and J by 8 bases, with 11 bases between them. This CDR3 spans 13 amino acids. CDR3 loop: CASSLGGGGGYTF. CDR3 coding DNA: TGTGCCAGCAGCTTGGGGGGAGGGGGAGGCTACACCTTC.